This T cell receptor beta chain was profiled in a study of post-analysis software for immune sequencing data. Study at large: Recorded disease courses covered relapsing-remitting, secondary progressive and progressive-relapsing multiple sclerosis. Some patients had no subtype annotation. Study findings and constraints: Controls showed lower frequencies than patients for roughly five TRBV segments, and TRBV5-6, TRBV5-1 and TRBV20-1 were among these. Diversity measured as normalized Chao1 was significantly lower in multiple sclerosis patients than in controls.

As concerns this clonotype: Antigen: not known. An end of the junction does not agree with germline; a read error may underlie this.

Researchers reported that TCR beta cDNA libraries carried unique molecular identifiers. The yield from roughly 1 to 10 million T cells was 500,000 or so cDNA molecules in total. TCRdb fed the PCR reads into MiXCR, producing one record per CDR3 protein. The sample records roughly 800,000 distinct CDR3 sequences, around 45% being singletons. The CDR3 has 14 residues. Germline V CDR1 and CDR2: SGHVS, FNYEAQ. The TCR originated in a girl under 18 with multiple sclerosis. The material sequenced was blood. This chain links TRBV7-6 with TRBJ2-7; D call uncertain. The CDR3 sequence: CVSSLGVGTYEQYF. The CDR3 nucleotides read TGTGTCAGCAGCTTAGGTGTAGGAACCTACGAGCAGTACTTC. Based on the CDR3 plus reference TRBV7-6 and TRBJ2-7, the full variable domain is GAGVSQSPRYKVTKRGQDVALRCDPISGHVSLYWYRQALGQGPEFLTYFNYEAQQDKSGLPNDRFSAERPEGSISTLTIQRTEQRDSAMYRCVSSLGVGTYEQYFGPGTRLTVT.